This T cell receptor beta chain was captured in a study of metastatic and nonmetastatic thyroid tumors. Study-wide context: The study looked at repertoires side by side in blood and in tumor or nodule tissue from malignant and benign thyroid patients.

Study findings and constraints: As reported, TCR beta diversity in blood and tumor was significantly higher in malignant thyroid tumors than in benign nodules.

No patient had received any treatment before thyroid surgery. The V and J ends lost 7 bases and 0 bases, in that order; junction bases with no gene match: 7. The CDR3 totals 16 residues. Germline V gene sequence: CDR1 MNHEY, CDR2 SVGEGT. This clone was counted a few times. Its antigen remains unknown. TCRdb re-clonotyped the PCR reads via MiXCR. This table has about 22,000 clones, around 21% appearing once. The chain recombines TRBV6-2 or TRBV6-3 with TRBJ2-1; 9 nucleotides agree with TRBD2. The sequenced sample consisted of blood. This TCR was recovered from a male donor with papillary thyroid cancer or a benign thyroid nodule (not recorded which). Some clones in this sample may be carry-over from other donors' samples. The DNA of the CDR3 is TGTGCCAGCACCCCGATTAGCGGGAGCTCCTACAATGAGCAGTTCTTC. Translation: CASTPISGSSYNEQFF.